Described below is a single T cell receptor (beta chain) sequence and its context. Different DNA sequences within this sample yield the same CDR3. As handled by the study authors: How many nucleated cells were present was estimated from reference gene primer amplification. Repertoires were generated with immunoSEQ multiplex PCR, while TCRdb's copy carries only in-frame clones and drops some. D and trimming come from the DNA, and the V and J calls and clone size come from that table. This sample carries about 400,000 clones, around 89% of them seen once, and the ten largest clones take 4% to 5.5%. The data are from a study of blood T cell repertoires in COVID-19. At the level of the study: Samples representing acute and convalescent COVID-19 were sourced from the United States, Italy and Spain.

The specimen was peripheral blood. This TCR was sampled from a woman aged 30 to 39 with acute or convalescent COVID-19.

The CDR3 DNA sequence: TGCGCCAGCAGCTCAACAGGGGACACTGAAGCTTTCTTT. This encodes CASSSTGDTEAFF. The chain carries TRBV5-1 and TRBJ1-1, with 7 bases that match TRBD1. Trimming removed 3 bases from V and 3 bases from J; junction bases left unmatched: 2. The CDR3 totals 13 residues. CDR1 and CDR2 (germline): SGHRS, YFSETQ.